A selection of T cell receptor beta chains follows, all from one sample in a study of T cells in Graves' hyperthyroidism and ophthalmopathy. TCRdb reanalysed the multiplex PCR reads using MiXCR and keeps one entry per CDR3 protein. The sample consists of about 710,000 distinct CDR3 sequences, roughly 15% of them appearing once. Source material: blood. The receptors stem from a man aged 18 to 30 with Graves' hyperthyroidism. Each CDR3 is given with its conserved first and last residue. D genes are given only for firm matches. Part of the rows lack a size; the others show once, few, many or a class for expanded clones.

j_gene: TRBJ2-1
abundance: NA
d_gene: NA
v_gene: TRBV11-3
CDR3nt: TGTGCCAGCAGCTCCCGAACTAACTACAATGAGCAGTTCTTC
CDR3aa: CASSSRTNYNEQFF

j_gene: TRBJ2-4
abundance: many
d_gene: NA
v_gene: TRBV7-2
CDR3nt: TGTGCCAGCAGACCGCCCGGGACCCCCAAGGACATTCAGTACTTC
CDR3aa: CASRPPGTPKDIQYF

j_gene: TRBJ1-5
abundance: many
d_gene: NA
v_gene: TRBV28
CDR3nt: TGTGCCAGCAGTTTAAGCCTACAGGGAAACGAATTGCGTAGCAATCAGCCCCAGCATTTT
CDR3aa: CASSLSLQGNELRSNQPQHF

j_gene: TRBJ2-7
abundance: many
d_gene: NA
v_gene: TRBV2
CDR3nt: TGTGCCAGCAGCCCGACAGGACTAACCTACGAGCAGTACTTC
CDR3aa: CASSPTGLTYEQYF

j_gene: TRBJ1-6
abundance: few
d_gene: NA
v_gene: TRBV15
CDR3nt: TGTGCCACCAGCAGAGATCAGGGACTGACAAACTCTAATTCACCCCTCCACTTT
CDR3aa: CATSRDQGLTNSNSPLHF

j_gene: TRBJ2-7
abundance: many
d_gene: TRBD1
v_gene: TRBV2
CDR3nt: TGTGCCAGCAGTGAAGGGTCAGGGGGAGACGAGCAGTACTTC
CDR3aa: CASSEGSGGDEQYF

j_gene: TRBJ1-1
abundance: NA
d_gene: NA
v_gene: TRBV20-1
CDR3nt: TGCAGTGCTAGGTCCGGGGCGGCGAACACTGAAGCTTTCTTT
CDR3aa: CSARSGAANTEAFF

j_gene: TRBJ2-7
abundance: many
d_gene: NA
v_gene: TRBV28
CDR3nt: TGTGCCAGCAGTCCGATGGCCTCCGAGCAGTACTTC
CDR3aa: CASSPMASEQYF

j_gene: TRBJ2-7
abundance: NA
d_gene: NA
v_gene: TRBV30
CDR3nt: TGTGCCTGGAGTGTAGGTGGCCACGAGCAGTACTTC
CDR3aa: CAWSVGGHEQYF

j_gene: TRBJ2-7
abundance: NA
d_gene: NA
v_gene: TRBV13
CDR3nt: TGTGCCAGCAGCTCTTTTGCCCAGGGGCCCTACGAGCAGTACTTC
CDR3aa: CASSSFAQGPYEQYF

j_gene: TRBJ2-7
abundance: many
d_gene: NA
v_gene: TRBV3-1
CDR3nt: TGTGCCAGCAGCCAAGCACGCAACGCACGGTACTTC
CDR3aa: CASSQARNARYF

j_gene: TRBJ2-7
abundance: few
d_gene: TRBD1
v_gene: TRBV7-9
CDR3nt: TGTGCCAGCAGCTCCTCTGGACAGGGCGAGCACGAGCAGTACTTC
CDR3aa: CASSSSGQGEHEQYF

j_gene: TRBJ1-3
abundance: NA
d_gene: NA
v_gene: TRBV28
CDR3nt: TGTGCCAGCAGTTCTCGACCGGACACCATATATTTT
CDR3aa: CASSSRPDTIYF

j_gene: TRBJ1-1
abundance: NA
d_gene: NA
v_gene: TRBV20-1
CDR3nt: TGCAGTGCTAGCCGTCCAGGGATGAACACTGAAGCTTCCTTT
CDR3aa: CSASRPGMNTEASF

j_gene: TRBJ2-5
abundance: NA
d_gene: NA
v_gene: TRBV15
CDR3nt: TGTGCCACCAGCAGAGATAAGGAGACCCAGTACTTC
CDR3aa: CATSRDKETQYF

j_gene: TRBJ2-7
abundance: many
d_gene: NA
v_gene: TRBV20-1
CDR3nt: TGCAGTGCCGTGGACTCCACGGGCTCCTACGAGCAGTACTTC
CDR3aa: CSAVDSTGSYEQYF

j_gene: TRBJ1-5
abundance: NA
d_gene: NA
v_gene: TRBV7-9
CDR3nt: TGTGCCAGCAGCTCCGGAGGAGGGAGCAATCAGCCCCAGCATTTT
CDR3aa: CASSSGGGSNQPQHF